The next 14 T cell receptor beta chains were all read from a single sample in a study of graft-versus-host responses after intestinal transplantation. The table came from immunoSEQ multiplex PCR; TCRdb's copy has only in-frame clones and leaves some out. The sample holds over 100,000 clones; over 85% are singletons and the top ten take 0.095% to 0.15%. Antigens for these TCRs are unknown. This sample comprised unstimulated CD4+ T cells sorted from spleen or lymph node cells, obtained before intestinal transplant. All receptors derive from a human donor who received an intestinal transplant.

V and J are TRBV14 and TRBJ2-7; D unclear. Germline CDR1 SGHDN, CDR2 FVKESK. The CDR3 is 15 residues long. The V and J ends lost 1 base and 3 bases respectively, with 13 bases between them. The CDR3 DNA is TGTGCCAGCAGCCAAGCACAGATTGGATTCTACGAGCAGTACTTC. Translating gives CASSQAQIGFYEQYF.

This chain connects TRBV7-3 to TRBJ2-1; D perhaps matches TRBD1 (5 bases). Germline V lookup: CDR1 SGHTA, CDR2 FQGTGA. Trimming cost V 2 bases and J 8 bases, with 10 bases left between them. This CDR3 has 13 amino acids. The CDR3 DNA reads TGTGCCAGCAGCTTATCAGGGATTGATGAGCAGTTCTTC. Translated, it gives CASSLSGIDEQFF.

V is TRBV10-1 and J is TRBJ2-3, with a tentative D call TRBD1 (6 bases). The germline CDR1 and CDR2 sequences are WNHNN and SYGVQD (reference sequence). Trimming cost V 6 bases and J 0 bases, with 7 bases left between them. The CDR3 is 13 residues long. The CDR3 loop is CASRDSSTDTQYF. The CDR3 DNA is TGCGCCAGCAGGGACAGTAGCACAGATACGCAGTATTTT.

The J gene is TRBJ2-7, the V gene TRBV11-2; D not resolved. This CDR3 has 16 amino acids. Germline V gene data show CDR1 as SGHAT and CDR2 as FQNNGV. V was pared by 5 bases and J by 3 bases, with 20 bases between. In DNA, the CDR3 is TGTGCCAGCAGCCCTCACTCCGGCATGGTCAGCTACGAGCAGTACTTC. This codes for CASSPHSGMVSYEQYF.

DNA of the CDR3: TGCGCCAGCAGCTTGGGGAGTAGCGAGACCCAGTACTTC. Translating gives CASSLGSSETQYF. V and J are TRBV5-1 and TRBJ2-5; no definite D call. Per germline, CDR1 SGHRS and CDR2 YFSETQ. Trimming removed 0 bases from V and 5 bases from J, with 8 bases in between. The CDR3 has 13 residues.

The chain employs TRBV5-1 and TRBJ1-2; D remains unclear. The germline V and J ends were trimmed by 0 bases and 8 bases, with 11 bases remaining between them. The CDR3 loop spans 13 amino acids. Germline values: CDR1 SGHRS, CDR2 YFSETQ. CDR3 in amino acids: CASSLGRDNGYTF. DNA for the CDR3: TGCGCCAGCAGCTTGGGTAGGGATAACGGCTACACCTTC.

The chain combines TRBV7-9 with TRBJ2-1; weak D call: TRBD1 (5 bases). CDR1 and CDR2 from the germline V gene are SEHNR and FQNEAQ (reference sequence). V shed 1 base and J shed 11 bases, with 12 bases lying between them. The CDR3 sequence is 13 residues long. The CDR3 spells CASSLEGSGQQFF. CDR3 DNA sequence: TGTGCCAGCAGCTTAGAGGGGTCCGGTCAGCAGTTCTTC.

The chain joins TRBV28 to TRBJ2-7; 9 bases map to TRBD2. Germline-derived CDR1 and CDR2 are MDHEN and SYDVKM. V lost 4 bases and J lost 5; bases outside the gene matches: 18. This CDR3 comprises 18 residues. The CDR3 spells CASSSPAGGAGGRNEQYF. The CDR3 DNA is TGTGCCAGCAGTTCCCCCGCTGGGGGAGCGGGAGGTAGGAACGAGCAGTACTTC. Combining the CDR3 with reference TRBV28 and TRBJ2-7 gives the whole variable domain DVKVTQSSRYLVKRTGEKVFLECVQDMDHENMFWYRQDPGLGLRLIYFSYDVKMKEKGDIPEGYSVSREKKERFSLILESASTNQTSMYLCASSSPAGGAGGRNEQYFGPGTRLTVT.

This clone was observed a single time. The chain links TRBV30 to TRBJ2-3, with D unresolved. This CDR3 is 13 amino acids long. V lost 2 bases to trimming and J lost 3 bases, with 9 bases between them. The germline CDR1 and CDR2 sequences are GTSNPN and SVGIG (reference sequence). The CDR3 bases are TGTGCCTGGAGTCACGCGACTACAGATACGCAGTATTTT. Translation gives CAWSHATTDTQYF.

The CDR3 DNA follows: TGTGCCAGCAGCGTAGGAATCGGGGCGGGAGAAGAGACCCAGTACTTC. Protein product: CASSVGIGAGEETQYF. The chain recombines TRBV9 with TRBJ2-5; TRBD2 matches at 7 bases. CDR1 and CDR2 from the germline V gene are SGDLS and YYNGEE. The CDR3 covers 16 residues. V lost 0 bases, J lost 3 bases, and 8 bases stayed unmatched.

This chain connects TRBV7-9 to TRBJ2-6; D call uncertain. CDR1 is SEHNR and CDR2 is FQNEAQ in the germline V gene (reference sequence). V lost 2 bases to trimming and J lost 0 bases, with 5 bases between them. This CDR3 spans 15 amino acids. CDR3 DNA: TGTGCCAGCAGCTTATGGGACTCTGGGGCCAACGTCCTGACTTTC. The encoded protein is CASSLWDSGANVLTF. Drawing the rest from reference TRBV7-9 and TRBJ2-6, the complete variable domain is DTGVSQNPRHKITKRGQNVTFRCDPISEHNRLYWYRQTLGQGPEFLTYFQNEAQLEKSRLLSDRFSAERPKGSFSTLEIQRTEQGDSAMYLCASSLWDSGANVLTFGAGSRLTVL.

This chain joins TRBV5-1 and TRBJ2-2; tentatively, D is TRBD2 (6 bases). Germline CDR1 reads SGHRS; CDR2 reads YFSETQ. V was cut by 0 bases and J by 8 bases, with 11 bases left in between. The CDR3 is made up of 14 amino acids. CDR3 residues: CASSLGLATGELFF. Written as DNA, the CDR3 is TGCGCCAGCAGCTTGGGGCTAGCGACGGGGGAGCTGTTTTTT.

This chain uses TRBV9 with TRBJ2-4; 10 nucleotides agree with TRBD1. The J segment lost 1 base and the V segment lost 7 bases, leaving 8 bases of the junction unmatched. The germline V gene encodes CDR1 SGDLS and CDR2 YYNGEE. The length of the CDR3 is 16 residues. CDR3 nucleotides: TGTGCCAGCTCCCGACAGGGGGCCGGGGCCAAAAACATTCAGTACTTC. Translation: CASSRQGAGAKNIQYF.

The rearrangement uses TRBV7-3 and TRBJ2-3; maybe TRBD1 (6 bases). The germline V gene has CDR1 SGHTA and CDR2 FQGTGA. V was trimmed by 1 base and J by 8 bases, leaving 7 bases between them. The CDR3 contains 12 residues. CDR3 amino acids: CASSLNRATQYF. As DNA, the CDR3 is TGTGCCAGCAGCTTAAACAGGGCTACGCAGTATTTT.